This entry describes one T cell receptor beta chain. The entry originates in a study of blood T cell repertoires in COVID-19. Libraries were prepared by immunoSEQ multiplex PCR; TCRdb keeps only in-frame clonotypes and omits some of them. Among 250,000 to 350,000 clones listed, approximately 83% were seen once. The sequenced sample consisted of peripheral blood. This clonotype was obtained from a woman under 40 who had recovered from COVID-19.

CDR3 residues: CASSFRWGGEKLFF. CDR3 nucleotides: TGTGCCAGCAGTTTCAGGTGGGGAGGGGAAAAACTGTTTTTT. This chain connects TRBV27 to TRBJ1-4; D ambiguous. The CDR3 has 14 amino acids. Germline V gene lookup returns CDR1 MNHEY and CDR2 SMNVEV (reference sequence). V lost 3 bases and J lost 8, with 13 bases in between.